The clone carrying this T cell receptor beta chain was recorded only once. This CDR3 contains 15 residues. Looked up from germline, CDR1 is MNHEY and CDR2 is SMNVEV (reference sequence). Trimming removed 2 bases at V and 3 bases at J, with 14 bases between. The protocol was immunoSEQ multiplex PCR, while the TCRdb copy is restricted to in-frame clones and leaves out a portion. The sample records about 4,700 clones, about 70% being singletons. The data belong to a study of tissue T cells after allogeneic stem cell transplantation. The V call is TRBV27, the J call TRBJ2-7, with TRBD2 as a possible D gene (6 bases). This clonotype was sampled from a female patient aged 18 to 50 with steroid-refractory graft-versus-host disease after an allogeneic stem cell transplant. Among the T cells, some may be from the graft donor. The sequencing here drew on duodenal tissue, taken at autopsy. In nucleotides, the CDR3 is TGTGCCAGCAGTTTAAGTGGGGGGATCCACTACGAGCAGTACTTC. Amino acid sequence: CASSLSGGIHYEQYF.